The following is a TCR beta chain sequence with its context. This CDR3 comprises 15 residues. The V gene lost 1 base and the J gene lost 0 bases, with 7 bases spanning the gap. The germline CDR1 and CDR2 sequences are SGHRS and YFSETQ. The data were taken from a study of blood T cell repertoires in COVID-19. At the level of the study: Researchers got acute and convalescent COVID-19 samples from the United States, Italy and Spain. In each case, the material was cDNA or gDNA derived from T cells, B-cell-depleted T cells, or PBMCs.

Original processing notes: Estimation of nucleated cell counts was performed using reference gene primer amplification. The method was immunoSEQ multiplex PCR; TCRdb's version includes in-frame clones alone and lacks a portion of them. V and J calls and clone size are as listed in that table; D and trimming were resolved from the DNA. Of over 300,000 clones in the sample, about 90% were seen once. This receptor was obtained from a man younger than 30 who had recovered from COVID-19. Sequencing was carried out using peripheral blood. This chain connects TRBV5-1 to TRBJ2-2, with TRBD2 as a possible D gene (5 bases). Here the CDR3 DNA reads TGCGCCAGCAGCTTGATGGACTCGAACACCGGGGAGCTGTTTTTT. Residues: CASSLMDSNTGELFF.